The 6 T cell receptor beta chains below were found in one sample sequenced in a study of CD8 T cells in ankylosing spondylitis. TCRdb passed the 5' RACE reads through MiXCR, listing each CDR3 protein once. The sample yields about 140,000 distinct CDR3 sequences, 7% to 8% seen once. Sequencing was done on a sample of blood, either unsorted or a sorted T cell fraction (not recorded which). These receptors all come from a female donor with ankylosing spondylitis or in good health (not recorded which).

This clonotype was recorded a few times. The V gene is TRBV6-2 or TRBV6-3, the J gene TRBJ1-1; no definite D call. Trimming removed 2 bases from V and 0 bases from J, with 10 bases in between. The CDR3 is made up of 15 amino acids. Germline V gives CDR1 MNHEY, CDR2 SVGEGT. In DNA, the CDR3 is TGTGCCAGCAGTTACGACGGTAAAATGAACACTGAAGCTTTCTTT. It is translated as CASSYDGKMNTEAFF.

This clonotype was counted between two and nine times. The V gene is TRBV6-6, the J gene TRBJ2-7; D is uncertain. Deletions cut 5 bases from V and 4 bases from J, with 9 bases between. CDR1 and CDR2 (germline): MNHNY, SVGAGI (reference sequence). The CDR3 runs to 12 residues. CDR3 protein: CASSRTEYEQYF. CDR3 sequence (DNA): TGTGCCAGCAGTAGGACGGAGTACGAGCAGTACTTC.

About this clonotype: One end of the junction fails to match germline, which may point to a read error. The chain joins TRBV7-7 to TRBJ1-4; no reliable D call. Germline lookup yields CDR1 SSHAT and CDR2 FNYEAQ (reference sequence). The CDR3 is made up of 15 amino acids. CDR3 sequence (DNA): TGTGCTAGCAGCTTGGGCAGTGCAACTAATGAAAAACTGTTTTTT. It encodes CASSLGSATNEKLFF.

This clonotype was recorded many times. V and J are TRBV18 and TRBJ2-5; TRBD2 matches 8 bases. Germline CDR1 is KGHSH and CDR2 is LQKENI. V was clipped by 0 bases and J by 2 bases; unmatched bases: 5. The CDR3 has 16 residues. CDR3 nucleotides: TGTGCCAGCTCACCACCGTCGAGCGGGAGTCAAGAGACCCAGTACTTC. Translating it yields CASSPPSSGSQETQYF.

This clonotype was counted at least ten times. The chain combines TRBV7-2 with TRBJ2-5; D remains ambiguous. The germline CDR1 and CDR2 sequences are SGHTA and FQGNSA. This CDR3 region has 14 residues. Between the trimmed V and J ends, which lost 3 bases and 1 base, there was a span of 9 bases. The CDR3 loop reads CASSFSSGQETQYF. As DNA, the CDR3 is TGTGCCAGCAGCTTTTCCTCAGGCCAAGAGACCCAGTACTTC.

There are many counts of this clonotype. V usage is TRBV7-2 and J usage is TRBJ1-6, with D unresolved. The CDR3 length is 16 residues. V lost 7 bases and J lost 3, with 16 bases in between. Germline assignment: CDR1 SGHTA and CDR2 FQGNSA. CDR3 in DNA: TGTGCCAGCACCATAGAGGATCTCCGCTATAATTCACCCCTCCACTTT. Encoded protein: CASTIEDLRYNSPLHF.